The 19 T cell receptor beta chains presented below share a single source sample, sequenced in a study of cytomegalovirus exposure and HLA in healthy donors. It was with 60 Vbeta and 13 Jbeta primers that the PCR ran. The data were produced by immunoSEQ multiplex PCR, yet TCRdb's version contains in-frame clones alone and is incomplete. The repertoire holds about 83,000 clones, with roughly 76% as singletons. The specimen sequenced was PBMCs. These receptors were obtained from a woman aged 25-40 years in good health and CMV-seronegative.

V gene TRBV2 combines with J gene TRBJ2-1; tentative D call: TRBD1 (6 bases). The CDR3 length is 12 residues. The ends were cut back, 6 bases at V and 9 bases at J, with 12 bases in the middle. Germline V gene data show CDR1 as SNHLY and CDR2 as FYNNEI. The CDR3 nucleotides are TGTGCCAGCAGGATCAGGGGCGGTGAGCAGTTCTTC. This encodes CASRIRGGEQFF.

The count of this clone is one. Here the CDR3 DNA reads TGTGCCAGCTCAAGGCTAGCGGGAGGCACAGATACGCAGTATTTT. The encoded protein is CASSRLAGGTDTQYF. This chain uses TRBV2 with TRBJ2-3, with TRBD2 matching over 10 bases. Looked up from germline, CDR1 is SNHLY and CDR2 is FYNNEI. This CDR3 comprises 15 residues. Trimming cost V 8 bases and J 1 base; bases outside gene matches: 6.

The CDR3 DNA follows: TGTGCCAGCAGTTCAGGGGGCTCGGACTATGGCTACACCTTC. Translating it yields CASSSGGSDYGYTF. The rearrangement links TRBV28 to TRBJ1-2, with 8 bases matching TRBD1. Germline assignment: CDR1 MDHEN and CDR2 SYDVKM. V shed 4 bases and J 3 bases; nucleotides not matched to a gene: 4. The CDR3 contains 14 residues.

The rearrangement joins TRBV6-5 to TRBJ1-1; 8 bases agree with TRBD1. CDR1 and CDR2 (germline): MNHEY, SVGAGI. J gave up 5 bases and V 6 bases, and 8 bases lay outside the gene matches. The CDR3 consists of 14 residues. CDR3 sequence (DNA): TGTGCCAGCAGCCCCGCAGGGGGCTATACTGAAGCTTTCTTT. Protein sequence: CASSPAGGYTEAFF.

The CDR3 spells CASSLGSNEQFF. CDR3 coding DNA: TGTGCCAGCAGCTTAGGCAGCAATGAGCAGTTCTTC. The genes are TRBV7-9 and TRBJ2-1, with no clear D. The germline V gene has CDR1 SEHNR and CDR2 FQNEAQ (reference sequence). Trimming shortened V by 1 base and J by 6 bases, and 4 bases separated the two germline ends. CDR3 length equals 12 residues.

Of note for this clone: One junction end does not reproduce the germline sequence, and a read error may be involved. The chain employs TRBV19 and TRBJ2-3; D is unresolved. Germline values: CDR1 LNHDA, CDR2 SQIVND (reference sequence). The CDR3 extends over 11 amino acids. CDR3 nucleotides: TGTGCCAGTAGGGGCACACATACGCAGTATTTT. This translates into CASRGTHTQYF.

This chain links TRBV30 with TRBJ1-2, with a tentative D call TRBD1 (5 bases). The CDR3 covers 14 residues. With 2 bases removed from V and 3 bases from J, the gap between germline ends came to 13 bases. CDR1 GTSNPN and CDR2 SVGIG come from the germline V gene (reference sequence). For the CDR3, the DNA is TGTGCCTGGAGTAACGGGAGGGGCCACTATGGCTACACCTTC. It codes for CAWSNGRGHYGYTF.

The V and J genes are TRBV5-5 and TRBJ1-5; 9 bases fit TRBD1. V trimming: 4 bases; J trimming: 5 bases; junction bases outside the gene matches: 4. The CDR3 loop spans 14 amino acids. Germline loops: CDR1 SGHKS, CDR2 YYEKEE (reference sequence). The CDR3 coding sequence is TGTGCCAGCAGCGCGGGGACAGGGTATCAGCCCCAGCATTTT. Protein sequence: CASSAGTGYQPQHF.

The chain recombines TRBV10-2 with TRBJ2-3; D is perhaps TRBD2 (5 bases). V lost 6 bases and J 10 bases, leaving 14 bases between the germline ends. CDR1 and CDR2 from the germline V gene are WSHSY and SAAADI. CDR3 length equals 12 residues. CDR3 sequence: CASSHMEVAQYF. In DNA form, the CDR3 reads TGCGCCAGCAGCCACATGGAGGTTGCGCAGTATTTT.

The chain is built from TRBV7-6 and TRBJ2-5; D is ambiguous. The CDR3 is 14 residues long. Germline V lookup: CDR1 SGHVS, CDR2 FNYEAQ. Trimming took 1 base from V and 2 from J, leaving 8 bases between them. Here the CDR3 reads CASSLEAEQETQYF. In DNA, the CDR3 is TGTGCCAGCAGCTTAGAGGCGGAACAAGAGACCCAGTACTTC.

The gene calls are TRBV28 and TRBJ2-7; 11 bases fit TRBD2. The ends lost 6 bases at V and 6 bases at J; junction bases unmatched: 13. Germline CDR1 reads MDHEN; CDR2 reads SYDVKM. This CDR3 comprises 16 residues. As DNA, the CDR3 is TGTGCCAGCAGCCCCCCCATACTAGCGGGAGCTAGCGAGCAGTACTTC. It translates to CASSPPILAGASEQYF.

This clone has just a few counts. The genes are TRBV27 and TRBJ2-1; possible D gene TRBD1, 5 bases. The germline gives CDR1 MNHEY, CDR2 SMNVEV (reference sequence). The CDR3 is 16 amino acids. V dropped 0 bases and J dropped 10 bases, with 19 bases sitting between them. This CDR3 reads CASSLSLAQDKKEQFF. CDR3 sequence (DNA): TGTGCCAGCAGTTTATCGTTGGCCCAGGACAAAAAGGAGCAGTTCTTC.

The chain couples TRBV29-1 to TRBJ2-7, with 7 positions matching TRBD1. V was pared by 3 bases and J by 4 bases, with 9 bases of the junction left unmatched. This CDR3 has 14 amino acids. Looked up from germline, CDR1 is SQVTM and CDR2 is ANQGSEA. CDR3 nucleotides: TGCAGCGTTGATAGCCAGGGGGTAGGGTACGAGCAGTACTTC. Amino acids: CSVDSQGVGYEQYF.

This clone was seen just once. The CDR3 sequence: CASSLGGDTANYGYTF. The CDR3 DNA sequence: TGTGCCAGCAGCTTAGGGGGGGACACAGCTAACTATGGCTACACCTTC. This rearrangement joins TRBV13 to TRBJ1-2, with a weak D call TRBD1 (6 bases). Trimming took off 0 bases at V and 0 bases at J, with 11 bases between the two ends. This CDR3 has 16 residues. CDR1 is PRHDT, CDR2 FYEKMQ, per germline (reference sequence).

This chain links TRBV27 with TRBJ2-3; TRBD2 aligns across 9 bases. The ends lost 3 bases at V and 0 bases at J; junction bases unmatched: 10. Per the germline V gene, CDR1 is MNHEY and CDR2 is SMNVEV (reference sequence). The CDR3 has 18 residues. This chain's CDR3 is CASSFWGASGASTDTQYF. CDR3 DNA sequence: TGTGCCAGCAGTTTTTGGGGGGCTAGCGGGGCGAGCACAGATACGCAGTATTTT.

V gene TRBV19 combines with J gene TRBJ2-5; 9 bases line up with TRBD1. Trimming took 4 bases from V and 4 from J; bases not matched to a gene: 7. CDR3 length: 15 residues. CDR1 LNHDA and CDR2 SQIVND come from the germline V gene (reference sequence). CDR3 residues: CASSTRDRVRETQYF. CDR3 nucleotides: TGTGCCAGTAGTACCCGGGACAGGGTGCGAGAGACCCAGTACTTC.

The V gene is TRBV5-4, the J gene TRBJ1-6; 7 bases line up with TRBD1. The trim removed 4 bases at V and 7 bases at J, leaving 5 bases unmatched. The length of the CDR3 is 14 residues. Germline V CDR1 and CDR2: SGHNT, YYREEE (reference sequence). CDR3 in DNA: TGTGCCAGCAGCGCCCGGGACAGCAATTCACCCCTCCACTTT. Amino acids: CASSARDSNSPLHF.

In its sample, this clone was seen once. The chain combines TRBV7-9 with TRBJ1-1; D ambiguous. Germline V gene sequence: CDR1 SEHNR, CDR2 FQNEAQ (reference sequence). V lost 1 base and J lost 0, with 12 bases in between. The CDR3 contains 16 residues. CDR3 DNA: TGTGCCAGCAGCTTAGGTGTCGGGATAATGAACACTGAAGCTTTCTTT. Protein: CASSLGVGIMNTEAFF.

The CDR3 loop is CASSPDSLGTEAFF. Written as DNA, the CDR3 is TGTGCCAGCAGCCCAGACAGCCTTGGCACTGAAGCTTTCTTT. The chain joins TRBV7-9 to TRBJ1-1, with D perhaps matching TRBD1 (5 bases). Germline V lookup: CDR1 SEHNR, CDR2 FQNEAQ (reference sequence). The ends were cut back, 5 bases at V and 4 bases at J, with 14 bases in the middle. The CDR3 spans 14 residues.